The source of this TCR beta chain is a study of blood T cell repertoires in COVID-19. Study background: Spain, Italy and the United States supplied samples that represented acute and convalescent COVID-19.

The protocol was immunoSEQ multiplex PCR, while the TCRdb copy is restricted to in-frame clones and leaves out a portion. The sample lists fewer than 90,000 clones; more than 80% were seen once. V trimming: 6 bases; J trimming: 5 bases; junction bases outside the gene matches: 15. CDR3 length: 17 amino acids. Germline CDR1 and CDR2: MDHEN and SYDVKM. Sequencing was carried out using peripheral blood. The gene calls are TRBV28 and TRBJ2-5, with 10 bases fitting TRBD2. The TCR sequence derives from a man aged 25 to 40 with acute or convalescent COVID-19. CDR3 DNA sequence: TGTGCCAGCAGCCTCCTTTCCCTAGCGGGAGACGGGGAGACCCAGTACTTC. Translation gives CASSLLSLAGDGETQYF.